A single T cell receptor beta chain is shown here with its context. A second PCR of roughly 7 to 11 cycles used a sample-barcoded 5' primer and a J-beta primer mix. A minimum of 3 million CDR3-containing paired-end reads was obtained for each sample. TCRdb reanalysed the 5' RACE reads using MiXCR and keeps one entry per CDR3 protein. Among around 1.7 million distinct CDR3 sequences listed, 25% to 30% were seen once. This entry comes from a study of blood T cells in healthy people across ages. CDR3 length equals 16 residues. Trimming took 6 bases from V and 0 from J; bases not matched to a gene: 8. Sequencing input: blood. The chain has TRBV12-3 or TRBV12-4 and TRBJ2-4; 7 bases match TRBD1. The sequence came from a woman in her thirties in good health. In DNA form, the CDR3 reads TGTGCCAGCAGCCCCACAGGGGCTATAGCCAAAAACATTCAGTACTTC. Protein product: CASSPTGAIAKNIQYF.